This T cell receptor beta chain was sequenced for a study of cytomegalovirus exposure and HLA in healthy donors. Study observations and caveats: Confirmation in vitro established that a few CMV-associated chains were specific for CMV antigens. Subsequent analysis revealed that first-cohort TCR clusters tended to co-occur in the roughly 120 validation repertoires. TCR beta chains numbering more than 150 were designated cytomegalovirus-associated.

Profiled with immunoSEQ multiplex PCR; TCRdb holds only in-frame clones, not every one. The repertoire consists of about 160,000 clones, with roughly 86% occurring once and the leading ten covering roughly 4.2%. Comment on this clone: Its antigen is as yet unknown.

It was the approximately 130-subject validation cohort, separate from the approximately 700-subject first cohort, to which the donors belonged. Unmatched junction bases numbered 3, after V lost 7 bases and J lost 0 bases. Germline loops: CDR1 SNHLY, CDR2 FYNNEI. This CDR3 is 15 amino acids long. The sequence was obtained from a man aged 18 to 30 in good health and CMV-seropositive. The rearrangement uses TRBV2 and TRBJ2-3, with 11 positions matching TRBD2. The sequenced sample was PBMCs. In DNA, the CDR3 is TGTGCCAGCACAAGACTAGCGGGGAGCACAGATACGCAGTATTTT. Its translation is CASTRLAGSTDTQYF.